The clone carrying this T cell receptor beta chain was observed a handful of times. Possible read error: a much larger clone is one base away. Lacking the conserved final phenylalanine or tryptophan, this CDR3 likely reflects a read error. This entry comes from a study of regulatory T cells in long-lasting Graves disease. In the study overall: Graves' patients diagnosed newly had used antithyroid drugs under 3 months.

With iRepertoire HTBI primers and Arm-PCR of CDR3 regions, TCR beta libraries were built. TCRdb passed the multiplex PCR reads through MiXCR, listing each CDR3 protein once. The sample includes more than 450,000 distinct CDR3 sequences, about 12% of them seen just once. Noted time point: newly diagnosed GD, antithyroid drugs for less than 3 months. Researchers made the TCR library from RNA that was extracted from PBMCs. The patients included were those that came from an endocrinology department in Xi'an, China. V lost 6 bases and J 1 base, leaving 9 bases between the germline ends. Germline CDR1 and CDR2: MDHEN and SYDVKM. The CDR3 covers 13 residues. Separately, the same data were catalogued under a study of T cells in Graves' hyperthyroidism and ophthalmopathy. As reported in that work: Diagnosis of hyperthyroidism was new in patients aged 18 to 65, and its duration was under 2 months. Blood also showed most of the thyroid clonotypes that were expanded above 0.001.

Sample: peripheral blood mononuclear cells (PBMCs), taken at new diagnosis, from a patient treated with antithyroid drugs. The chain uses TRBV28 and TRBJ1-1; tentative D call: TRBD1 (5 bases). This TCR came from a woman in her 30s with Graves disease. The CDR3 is CASRSTENTEAFS. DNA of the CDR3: TGTGCCAGCAGATCGACAGAGAACACTGAAGCTTTCTCT.